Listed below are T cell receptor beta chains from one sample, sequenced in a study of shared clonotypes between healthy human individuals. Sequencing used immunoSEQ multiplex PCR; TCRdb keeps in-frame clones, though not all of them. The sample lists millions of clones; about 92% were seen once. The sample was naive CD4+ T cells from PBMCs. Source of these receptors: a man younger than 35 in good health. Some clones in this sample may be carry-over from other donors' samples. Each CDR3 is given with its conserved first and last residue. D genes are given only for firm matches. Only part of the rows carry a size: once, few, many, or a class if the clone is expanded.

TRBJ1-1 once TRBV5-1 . TGCGCCAGCAGCTCGCCGGGGAACACTGAAGCTTTCTTT CASSSPGNTEAFF
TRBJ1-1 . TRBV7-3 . TGTGCCAGCAGCTTACGGGCAGGGGAGAGCACTGAAGCTTTCTTT CASSLRAGESTEAFF
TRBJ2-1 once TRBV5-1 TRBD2 TGCGCCAGCACACAAATAGCGGGAAGTTACAATGAGCAGTTCTTC CASTQIAGSYNEQFF
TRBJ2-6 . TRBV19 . TGTGCCACAACAAGCAGAGGGTCGAGAGCTGGGGCCAACGTCCTGACTTTC CATTSRGSRAGANVLTF
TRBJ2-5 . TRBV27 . TGTGCCAGCAGTTTCAACCAAGAGACCCAGTACTTC CASSFNQETQYF
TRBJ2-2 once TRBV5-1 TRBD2 TGCGCCAGCAGCTCCATTACTAGCGGGGTTGACACCGGGGAGCTGTTTTTT CASSSITSGVDTGELFF
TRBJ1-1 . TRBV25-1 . TGTGCCAGCCGAGGTGGGGGTCTTCGGAACACTGAAGCTTTCTTT CASRGGGLRNTEAFF
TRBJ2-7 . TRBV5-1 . TGCGCCAGCAGCTTGGTCACAGGGTACGGCTACGAGCAGTACTTC CASSLVTGYGYEQYF
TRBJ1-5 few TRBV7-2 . TGTGCCAGCAGCTTGACCCCGGGAGGACAGCCCCAGCATTTT CASSLTPGGQPQHF
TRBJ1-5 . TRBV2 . TGTGCCAGCAGTAACCGGGACCCCAATCAGCCCCAGCATTTT CASSNRDPNQPQHF
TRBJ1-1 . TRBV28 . TGTGCCAGCAGTCCCACACGTGGGACGGCTCCGGGGGCTTTCTTT CASSPTRGTAPGAFF
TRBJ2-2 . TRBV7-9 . TGTGCCAGCAGCCCCGTGGCCGGGGAGCTGTTTTTT CASSPVAGELFF
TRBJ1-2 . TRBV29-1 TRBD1 TGCAGCGTCCTAGGGACAGGGGGCTCTGGCTACACCTTC CSVLGTGGSGYTF
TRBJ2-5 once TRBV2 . TGTGCCAGCAGTGGGACAAGGGAGACCCAGTACTTC CASSGTRETQYF
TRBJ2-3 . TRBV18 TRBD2 TGTGCCAGCTCACCCCTCGGACTAGCGGGAGAGACAGATACGCAGTATTTT CASSPLGLAGETDTQYF
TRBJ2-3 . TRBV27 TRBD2 TGTGCCAGCAGTGAACGCGGGACTAGCGGGAGGGCCGGGACAGATACGCAGTATTTT CASSERGTSGRAGTDTQYF
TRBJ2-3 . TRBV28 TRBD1 TGTGCCAGCAGTTTAGTACGGGACAGGTTCGAAGATACGCAGTATTTT CASSLVRDRFEDTQYF
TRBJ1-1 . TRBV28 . TGTGCCAGCAGTCCCCGCCTGACAGGCGCATCGGTATCAGCTTTCTTT CASSPRLTGASVSAFF
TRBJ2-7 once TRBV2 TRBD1 TGTGCCAGCCGAAGAGGACAGGCTTCACCCGCGGAGCAGTACTTC CASRRGQASPAEQYF
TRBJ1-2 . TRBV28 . TGTGCCAGCAGTGTAGACAGCTACTATGGCTACACCTTC CASSVDSYYGYTF
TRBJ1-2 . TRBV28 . TGTGCGACGTCCAGCAACAACTATGGCTACACCTTC CATSSNNYGYTF
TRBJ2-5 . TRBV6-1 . TGTGCCAGCAGTGAAGACAGGGTCCAAGAGACCCAGTACTTC CASSEDRVQETQYF
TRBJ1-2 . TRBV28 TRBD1 TGTGCCAGCAGCTCTAATCCGCGACAGGGGGCGGGAGGCTACACCTTC CASSSNPRQGAGGYTF
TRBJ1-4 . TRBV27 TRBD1 TGTGCCAGCAGTCCCACAGGGGTCTTTTATGAAAAACTGTTTTTT CASSPTGVFYEKLFF
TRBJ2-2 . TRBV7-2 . TGTGCCAGCAGCTTGGAAGTTAACACCGGGGAGCTGTTTTTT CASSLEVNTGELFF
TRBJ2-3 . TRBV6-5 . TGTGCCAGCAGTTACGGGTCAGATACGCAGTATTTT CASSYGSDTQYF
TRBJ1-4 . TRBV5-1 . TGCGCCAGCAGCTTAACAGGGATCGGGGCTAATGAAAAACTGTTTTTT CASSLTGIGANEKLFF
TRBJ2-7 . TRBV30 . TGTGCCTGGAGTGTCACCACCGTCAACGAGCAGTACTTC CAWSVTTVNEQYF
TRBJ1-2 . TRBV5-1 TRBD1 TGCGCCAGCACCGGGACAGCCCCTAACTATGGCTACACCTTC CASTGTAPNYGYTF
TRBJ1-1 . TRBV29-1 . TGCAGCGTTGAGAGGCCCGAAGCTTTCTTT CSVERPEAFF
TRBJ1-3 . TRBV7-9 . TGTGCCAGCAGCCCCACAGTCATCGGAAACACCATATATTTT CASSPTVIGNTIYF
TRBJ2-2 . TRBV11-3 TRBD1 TGTGCCAGCAGCCCGGACCCGGGACAGAGAGGCACCGGGGAGCTGTTTTTT CASSPDPGQRGTGELFF
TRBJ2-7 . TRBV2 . TGTGCCACCAGGCGGGACTTCTCCTACGAGCAGTACTTC CATRRDFSYEQYF
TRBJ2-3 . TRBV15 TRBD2 TGTGCCACAGAGGGAAAGGGACTAGCGGGAGGGCCCGATACGCAGTATTTT CATEGKGLAGGPDTQYF
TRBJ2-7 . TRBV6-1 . TGTGCCAGCAGAGGACCACAGGGTCAAGAGTACTTC CASRGPQGQEYF
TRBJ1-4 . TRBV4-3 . TGCGCCAGCAGCCAGTCCGTCCCGAGCTGGGAAAAACTGTTTTTT CASSQSVPSWEKLFF
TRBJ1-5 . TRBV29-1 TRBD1 TGCAGCGGGGGAGGGGGCCCCGATCAGCCCCAGCATTTT CSGGGGPDQPQHF
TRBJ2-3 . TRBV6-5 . TGTGCCAGCAGACGACGACTTAGCGGCACAGATACGCAGTATTTT CASRRRLSGTDTQYF
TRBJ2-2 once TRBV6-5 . TGTGCCAGCAAGGGGGGAGGTGGCACCGGGGAGCTGTTTTTT CASKGGGGTGELFF
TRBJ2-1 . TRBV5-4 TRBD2 TGTGCCAGCAGCTTGGGACTAGCGGGAGGGTCAGCGAAGGAGCAGTTCTTC CASSLGLAGGSAKEQFF
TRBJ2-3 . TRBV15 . TGTGCCACCAGCCCCGGGGCGGGCACAGATACGCAGTATTTT CATSPGAGTDTQYF
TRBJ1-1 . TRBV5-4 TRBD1 TGTGCCAGCAGCGCGACAGGGGGCAGGACTGAAGCTTTCTTT CASSATGGRTEAFF
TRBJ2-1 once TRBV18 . TGTGCCAGCTCACCCTCGCGGGATGAGCAGTTCTTC CASSPSRDEQFF
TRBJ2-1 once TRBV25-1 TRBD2 TGTGCCAGCAGTGATGCGGGGGGCGTGGGTGCCAATGAGCAGTTCTTC CASSDAGGVGANEQFF
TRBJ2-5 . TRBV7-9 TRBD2 TGTGCCAGCACCCTGGGACTAGCGGGGATAGAGACCCAGTACTTC CASTLGLAGIETQYF
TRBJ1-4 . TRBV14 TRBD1 TGTGCCAGCAGCCAGCGGACAGGCGAAAAACTGTTTTTT CASSQRTGEKLFF
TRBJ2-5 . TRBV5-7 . TGTGCCAGCACCTACAGGGCCGAGACCCAGTACTTC CASTYRAETQYF
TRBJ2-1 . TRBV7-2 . TGTGCCAGCAGCTTAGACAGGGTGAGCTCCTACAATGAGCAGTTCTTC CASSLDRVSSYNEQFF
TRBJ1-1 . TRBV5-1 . TGCGCCAGCAGCCCCCAGGGGACGAACACTGAAGCTTTCTTT CASSPQGTNTEAFF
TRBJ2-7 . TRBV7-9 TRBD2 TGTGCCAGCAGCCTGTCATTGGGACTAGTGGCGGACGAGCAGTACTTC CASSLSLGLVADEQYF
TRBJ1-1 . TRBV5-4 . TGTGCCAGCAGCTTCCATTCGAACACTGAAGCTTTCTTT CASSFHSNTEAFF
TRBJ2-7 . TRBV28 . TGTGCCAGCAGTTTACCACAGGGTTACGAGCAGTACTTC CASSLPQGYEQYF
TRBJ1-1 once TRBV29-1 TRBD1 TGCAGCGTTGACACAGGGGTTGGTCGTGAAGCTTTCTTT CSVDTGVGREAFF
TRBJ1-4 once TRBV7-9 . TGTGCCAGCAGCTCCACCGGGGAAAAACTGTTTTTT CASSSTGEKLFF
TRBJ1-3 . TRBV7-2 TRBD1 TGTGCCAGCACCCCCACAGGGGGCAGAAACACCATATATTTT CASTPTGGRNTIYF